The T cell receptor beta chain described here comes from a study of cytomegalovirus exposure and HLA in healthy donors. The study, taken as a whole, reports: Researchers catalogued approximately 170 TCR beta chains as cytomegalovirus-associated. First-cohort TCR clusters tended to co-occur in the roughly 130 validation repertoires, a later analysis found.

As to this clone: Its target is not known.

Sequenced by immunoSEQ multiplex PCR; TCRdb stores in-frame clones only, minus some. The sample lists 170,000 or so clones, roughly 85% occurring once. Losses at the gene ends were 4 bases for V and 2 bases for J; bases not matched to a gene: 5. The CDR3 length is 15 residues. Germline V gene data show CDR1 as SGHNT and CDR2 as YYREEE (reference sequence). This receptor was taken from a man aged 18 to 30 in good health and CMV-seropositive. The material sequenced was PBMCs. The gene calls are TRBV5-4 and TRBJ1-2, with 10 positions matching TRBD1. CDR3 in amino acids: CASSNPGQGNYGYTF. The DNA for the CDR3 is TGTGCCAGCAGCAATCCGGGACAGGGGAACTATGGCTACACCTTC.